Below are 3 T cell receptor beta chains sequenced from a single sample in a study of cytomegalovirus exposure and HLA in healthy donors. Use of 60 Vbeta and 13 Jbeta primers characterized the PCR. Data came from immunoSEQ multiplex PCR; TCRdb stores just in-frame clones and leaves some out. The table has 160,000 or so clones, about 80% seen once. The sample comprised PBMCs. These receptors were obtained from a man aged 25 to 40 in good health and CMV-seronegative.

CDR3 in DNA: TGTGCCAGCAGCTTAACTCGGCAGGGCTACAATGAGCAGTTCTTC. Its protein product is CASSLTRQGYNEQFF. J is TRBJ2-1 and V is TRBV11-3; tentative D call: TRBD1 (5 bases). The germline V gene has CDR1 SGHNT and CDR2 YENEEA. V shed 2 bases and J shed 3 bases, with 11 bases lying between them. The CDR3 is 15 residues long.

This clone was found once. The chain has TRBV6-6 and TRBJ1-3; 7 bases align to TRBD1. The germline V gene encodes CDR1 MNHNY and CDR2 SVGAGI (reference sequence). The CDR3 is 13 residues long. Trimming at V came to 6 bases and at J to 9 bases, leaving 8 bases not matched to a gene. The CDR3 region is CASRIDRDSTIYF. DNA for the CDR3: TGTGCCAGCAGGATAGACAGGGACAGCACCATATATTTT.

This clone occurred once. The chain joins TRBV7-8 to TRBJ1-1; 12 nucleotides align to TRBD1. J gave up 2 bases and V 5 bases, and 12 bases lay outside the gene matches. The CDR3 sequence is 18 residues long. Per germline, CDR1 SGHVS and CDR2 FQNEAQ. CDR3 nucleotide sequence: TGTGCCAGCAGCCACCGGGACAGGGGGCGTCAACCCAACACTGAAGCTTTCTTT. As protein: CASSHRDRGRQPNTEAFF.